The T cell receptor (beta chain) described here comes from a study of T-cell reconstitution after alpha-beta-depleted transplantation in children. Preparation of the TCRbeta library involved a method that used unique molecular identifiers. TCRdb analysed the PCR reads with MiXCR anew, one entry per CDR3 protein. Altogether approximately 400,000 distinct CDR3 sequences are present, about a tenth being singletons, with the ten largest covering roughly 6%. Germline loops: CDR1 SGHTA, CDR2 FQGTGA. This CDR3 comprises 16 residues. V was pared by 2 bases and J by 6 bases, with 17 bases between. The source is a human donor who donated a stem cell graft to a child with acute myeloid leukemia. Sequencing was performed on PBMCs from the stem cell graft donor, taken from the stem cell graft. This chain links TRBV7-3 with TRBJ2-1; TRBD2 might be the D (5 bases). CDR3 coding DNA: TGTGCCAGCAGCTTAGGACTCTCGAGGGTCGGCAATGAGCAGTTCTTC. The encoded protein is CASSLGLSRVGNEQFF.